Each of the 10 T cell receptor beta chains below was sequenced from the same sample in a study of beta chain features in type 1 diabetes (dated by TCRdb to 2016 to 2019). Libraries were built with the immunoSEQ multiplex PCR assay. The High Capacity cDNA Reverse Transcription Kit was used to reverse transcribe all of the isolated RNA, meaning that expressed TCRB transcripts were what got sequenced. Drawn from immuneACCESS, this table holds only the in-frame rearrangements with V and J called that TCRdb kept. Clones are partly lost; checked studies trace under half to an unresolved V gene and leave the rest unexplained. The table for this sample lists approximately 400,000 clones; about 16% of them were counted only once. The top ten constitute under 0.02% of the sample. Sample: naive CD4+ T cells from blood. The cell subset or site label corresponds to: true naive CD4+ T cells. Receptors were obtained from a woman aged 18-29 years in good health.

Only a few counts were recorded for this clone. The chain has TRBV25-1 and TRBJ2-1; 7 nucleotides agree with TRBD1. CDR1 and CDR2 from the germline V gene are MGHDK and SYGVNS. There are 17 residues in the CDR3. J lost 4 bases, V lost 4 bases, and 13 bases had no gene match. CDR3 in amino acids: CASSGRDSRLLYNEQFF. In nucleotides, the CDR3 is TGTGCCAGCAGTGGCCGGGACAGCCGTCTACTGTACAATGAGCAGTTCTTC.

The chain joins TRBV27 to TRBJ2-4, with TRBD1 identical over 7 bases. Trimming cost V 5 bases and J 0 bases; bases outside gene matches: 4. The CDR3 is made up of 15 amino acids. Germline V gene lookup returns CDR1 MNHEY and CDR2 SMNVEV (reference sequence). This CDR3 reads CASSEQGLAKNIQYF. CDR3 nucleotide sequence: TGTGCCAGCAGTGAACAGGGGTTAGCCAAAAACATTCAGTACTTC.

The V and J genes are TRBV6-5 and TRBJ1-5, with D possibly TRBD1 on 6 matching bases. CDR1 is MNHEY and CDR2 is SVGAGI in the germline V gene. This CDR3 spans 14 amino acids. The germline V and J ends were trimmed by 5 bases and 3 bases, with 11 bases remaining between them. The CDR3 reads CASSPDRTNQPQHF. In nucleotides, the CDR3 is TGTGCCAGCAGTCCCGACAGGACCAATCAGCCCCAGCATTTT.

Only a few counts were recorded for this clone. Additional DNA sequences in this sample encode the identical CDR3. This chain uses TRBV5-1 with TRBJ1-1; D call uncertain. Germline V gene sequence: CDR1 SGHRS, CDR2 YFSETQ. Trimming left V 4 bases short and J 0 bases short, with 7 bases between. This CDR3 comprises 13 residues. The CDR3 region is CASSLAVNTEAFF. The CDR3, as DNA: TGCGCCAGCAGCCTGGCGGTGAACACTGAAGCTTTCTTT.

The CDR3 protein is CASSRTTGGETQYF. The CDR3 coding sequence is TGTGCCAGCTCCCGGACTACCGGAGGGGAGACCCAGTACTTC. The chain has TRBV2 and TRBJ2-5; maybe TRBD2 (6 bases). CDR3 size: 14 residues. V lost 8 bases and J lost 5, with 18 bases in between. Per the germline V gene, CDR1 is SNHLY and CDR2 is FYNNEI.

The chain is built from TRBV6-6 and TRBJ2-1, with TRBD2 matching 8 bases. Germline CDR1 is MNHNY and CDR2 is SVGAGI (reference sequence). Trimming cost V 6 bases and J 2 bases; bases outside gene matches: 6. The length of the CDR3 is 15 residues. The CDR3 nucleotides are TGTGCCAGCAGCCCTACTAGCGGCACCTACAATGAGCAGTTCTTC. Amino acid sequence: CASSPTSGTYNEQFF.

The gene calls are TRBV15 and TRBJ2-5; 12 bases agree with TRBD2. V gave up 4 bases and J gave up 5 bases; unmatched junction bases: 2. The CDR3 contains 14 residues. Germline loops: CDR1 LNHNV, CDR2 YYDKDF (reference sequence). CDR3 nucleotide sequence: TGTGCCACCAGCAAACTAGCGGGAGGTGAGACCCAGTACTTC. Translated: CATSKLAGGETQYF.

The genes are TRBV29-1 and TRBJ1-3; D is undetermined. The ends were cut back, 0 bases at V and 5 bases at J, with 11 bases in the middle. The CDR3 has 14 amino acids. Per the germline V gene, CDR1 is SQVTM and CDR2 is ANQGSEA. Here the CDR3 reads CSVEDLNGRNTIYF. CDR3 DNA sequence: TGCAGCGTTGAAGATCTAAACGGGAGAAACACCATATATTTT.

The chain recombines TRBV6-1 with TRBJ2-5; the match to TRBD1 covers 7 bases. Trimming took 6 bases from V and 1 from J; bases not matched to a gene: 5. Per germline, CDR1 MNHNS and CDR2 SASEGT. This CDR3 contains 14 residues. CDR3 nucleotide sequence: TGTGCCAGCAGCTCAGGACAGGCCCAAGAGACCCAGTACTTC. This sequence encodes CASSSGQAQETQYF.

The V and J genes are TRBV7-8 and TRBJ1-1; 7 bases fit TRBD1. V shed 3 bases, J shed 5 bases, and the junction held 3 bases outside the gene matches. Germline assignment: CDR1 SGHVS and CDR2 FQNEAQ. This CDR3 spans 13 amino acids. The CDR3 bases are TGTGCCAGCAGCTTCCAGGGGGAGACTGAAGCTTTCTTT. Its protein is CASSFQGETEAFF. The full variable domain, with the rest looked up from reference TRBV7-8 and TRBJ1-1, is GAGVSQSPRYKVAKRGQDVALRCDPISGHVSLFWYQQALGQGPEFLTYFQNEAQLDKSGLPSDRFFAERPEGSVSTLKIQRTQQEDSAVYLCASSFQGETEAFFGQGTRLTVV.